A selection of T cell receptor beta chains follows, all from one sample in a study of control samples from healthy donors and cancer patients. Measured with immunoSEQ multiplex PCR; TCRdb has only the in-frame clones, and not every one. The sample comprises approximately 84,000 clones, 90% to 95% of which are singletons, and about a sixth rests with the top ten. What was sequenced was blood. The source is a man aged 25-45 years in good health. The CDR3 runs from the conserved cysteine through the conserved F or W. Fields, in order: V gene, CDR3 length, D gene, J gene, CDR3 DNA, CDR3 protein. A D gene is named only where the DNA matches it firmly.

TRBV7-3	13	-	TRBJ2-3	TGTGCCAGCAGCTTCACCGAGGCGGATACGCAGTATTTT	CASSFTEADTQYF
TRBV2	15	TRBD2	TRBJ2-7	TGTGCCAGCAGTGATGGGACTAGCGGGAGCCTCGAGCAGTACTTC	CASSDGTSGSLEQYF
TRBV6-6	15	TRBD1	TRBJ1-5	TGTGCCAGCAGTAAGGTGGCGGACAGGAATCAGCCCCAGCATTTT	CASSKVADRNQPQHF
TRBV10-3	13	-	TRBJ1-1	TGTGCCATCGCCCGGGGGTCGAACACTGAAGCTTTCTTT	CAIARGSNTEAFF
TRBV19	16	TRBD1	TRBJ2-3	TGTGCCAGTAGTATCGGGGCAGGGGGAAGGTTGGATACGCAGTATTTT	CASSIGAGGRLDTQYF
TRBV27	16	TRBD1	TRBJ1-4	TGTGCCAGCAGTTTATACCGGGACAGGGTTACTGAAAAACTGTTTTTT	CASSLYRDRVTEKLFF
TRBV19	12	-	TRBJ1-4	TGTGCCAGTAGTAGGCTAAATGAAAAACTGTTTTTT	CASSRLNEKLFF
TRBV5-4	14	-	TRBJ2-3	TGTGCCAGCAGGGGCGGGACTTACACAGATACGCAGTATTTT	CASRGGTYTDTQYF
TRBV10-3	14	TRBD1	TRBJ2-5	TGTGCCATCCGGACGACAGGGGGCCTGGAGACCCAGTACTTC	CAIRTTGGLETQYF
TRBV7-9	14	-	TRBJ1-1	TGTGCCAGCAGCTTCTTAAGCACCAACACTGAAGCTTTCTTT	CASSFLSTNTEAFF
TRBV10-3	14	-	TRBJ1-5	TGTGCCATCAGTGAGTCAGAAGGCAATCAGCCCCAGCATTTT	CAISESEGNQPQHF